This is a list of T cell receptor beta chains from one sample in a study of Graves' ophthalmopathy and Graves' hyperthyroidism. Using its own MiXCR run on the multiplex PCR reads, TCRdb lists one record per CDR3 protein. The sample lists a few hundred thousand distinct CDR3 sequences, 15% to 20% occurring once. The specimen sequenced was peripheral blood. These receptors were taken from an adult woman with stable Graves' hyperthyroidism. CDR3s include the opening cysteine and the closing phenylalanine or tryptophan. Each record gives: D gene, J gene, V gene, clone size, CDR3 protein, CDR3 DNA. D genes are given only for firm matches. Where a row states a size, it is once, few, many or the class of an expanded clone; other rows omit it.

d_gene: TRBD1
j_gene: TRBJ1-4
v_gene: TRBV5-1
abundance: few
CDR3aa: CASSWGTGDREKLFF
CDR3nt: TGCGCCAGCAGCTGGGGGACAGGGGACCGTGAAAAACTGTTTTTT

d_gene: -
j_gene: TRBJ1-1
v_gene: TRBV2
abundance: many
CDR3aa: CASSRQEEAFF
CDR3nt: TGTGCCAGCAGTAGACAGGAAGAAGCTTTCTTT

d_gene: -
j_gene: TRBJ1-2
v_gene: TRBV29-1
abundance: many
CDR3aa: CSVAAGAHYGYTF
CDR3nt: TGCAGCGTTGCAGCAGGGGCCCACTATGGCTACACCTTC

d_gene: -
j_gene: TRBJ1-1
v_gene: TRBV6-1
abundance: many
CDR3aa: CASRGDRLGTEAFF
CDR3nt: TGTGCCAGCAGGGGGGACCGACTTGGCACTGAAGCTTTCTTT

d_gene: -
j_gene: TRBJ2-7
v_gene: TRBV13
abundance: many
CDR3aa: CASSADPHYEQYF
CDR3nt: TGTGCCAGCAGCGCCGACCCCCACTACGAGCAGTACTTC

d_gene: -
j_gene: TRBJ1-1
v_gene: TRBV9
abundance: many
CDR3aa: CASSVPDGNTEAFF
CDR3nt: TGTGCCAGCAGCGTCCCGGACGGCAACACTGAAGCTTTCTTT

d_gene: -
j_gene: TRBJ1-3
v_gene: TRBV19
abundance: many
CDR3aa: CASTATATNSGNTIYF
CDR3nt: TGTGCCAGTACCGCCACAGCAACCAACTCTGGAAACACCATATATTTT

d_gene: TRBD1
j_gene: TRBJ2-5
v_gene: TRBV5-8
abundance: many
CDR3aa: CASSPGTAQQETQYF
CDR3nt: TGTGCCAGCAGCCCTGGGACAGCTCAACAAGAGACCCAGTACTTC

d_gene: -
j_gene: TRBJ2-5
v_gene: TRBV28
abundance: many
CDR3aa: CASTGPTRLIQYF
CDR3nt: TGTGCCAGCACCGGGCCTACGAGGTTGATCCAGTACTTC

d_gene: TRBD1
j_gene: TRBJ1-5
v_gene: TRBV2
abundance: many
CDR3aa: CASASGTGLQPQHF
CDR3nt: TGTGCCAGCGCCTCCGGGACAGGACTTCAGCCCCAGCATTTT

d_gene: -
j_gene: TRBJ2-7
v_gene: TRBV30
abundance: many
CDR3aa: CAWSVDTNYEQYF
CDR3nt: TGTGCCTGGAGTGTCGACACAAACTACGAGCAGTACTTC

d_gene: TRBD1
j_gene: TRBJ2-5
v_gene: TRBV6-2/TRBV6-3
abundance: many
CDR3aa: CASSRGQGAKTQYF
CDR3nt: TGTGCCAGCAGCAGAGGACAGGGGGCAAAGACCCAGTACTTC

d_gene: -
j_gene: TRBJ2-7
v_gene: TRBV20-1
abundance: many
CDR3aa: CSASKTRGGVYEQYF
CDR3nt: TGCAGTGCTAGCAAGACTAGGGGAGGAGTATACGAGCAGTACTTC

d_gene: -
j_gene: TRBJ1-3
v_gene: TRBV6-1
abundance: many
CDR3aa: CASSVGSGNTIYF
CDR3nt: TGTGCCAGCAGTGTTGGATCTGGAAACACCATATATTTT

d_gene: -
j_gene: TRBJ2-7
v_gene: TRBV5-5
abundance: many
CDR3aa: CASSLNPIPPYEQYF
CDR3nt: TGTGCCAGCAGCTTAAACCCAATACCCCCCTACGAGCAGTACTTC

d_gene: -
j_gene: TRBJ1-1
v_gene: TRBV30
abundance: many
CDR3aa: CAWSVLGSTEAFF
CDR3nt: TGTGCCTGGAGTGTTCTGGGGAGCACTGAAGCTTTCTTT

d_gene: TRBD2
j_gene: TRBJ2-7
v_gene: TRBV12-3/TRBV12-4
abundance: many
CDR3aa: CASRSGGRHEQYF
CDR3nt: TGTGCCAGCAGAAGCGGGGGGCGCCACGAGCAGTACTTC

d_gene: TRBD1
j_gene: TRBJ1-5
v_gene: TRBV29-1
abundance: -
CDR3aa: CSVPGQGGQPQHF
CDR3nt: TGCAGCGTTCCGGGACAGGGAGGTCAGCCCCAGCATTTT

d_gene: TRBD1
j_gene: TRBJ1-2
v_gene: TRBV7-2
abundance: -
CDR3aa: CASSLQGAGYGYTF
CDR3nt: TGTGCCAGCAGCTTACAGGGGGCAGGGTATGGCTACACCTTC

d_gene: -
j_gene: TRBJ1-1
v_gene: TRBV11-2
abundance: once
CDR3aa: CASSDLRGTEAFF
CDR3nt: TGTGCCAGCAGCGACCTCAGAGGCACTGAAGCTTTCTTT

d_gene: -
j_gene: TRBJ2-2
v_gene: TRBV7-8
abundance: many
CDR3aa: CASSRGGGAQTGELFF
CDR3nt: TGTGCCAGCAGCAGGGGAGGGGGCGCGCAAACCGGGGAGCTGTTTTTT

d_gene: -
j_gene: TRBJ1-5
v_gene: TRBV2
abundance: many
CDR3aa: CASSDIAGSVDQPQHF
CDR3nt: TGTGCCAGCAGTGATATTGCAGGGTCGGTGGATCAGCCCCAGCATTTT

d_gene: -
j_gene: TRBJ1-1
v_gene: TRBV9
abundance: many
CDR3aa: CASSVGPTRNTEAFF
CDR3nt: TGTGCCAGCAGCGTAGGCCCCACCCGGAACACTGAAGCTTTCTTT

d_gene: TRBD1
j_gene: TRBJ1-1
v_gene: TRBV12-5
abundance: -
CDR3aa: CASGLDLSGTGAEAFF
CDR3nt: TGTGCTAGTGGTTTGGACCTTTCCGGGACAGGGGCCGAAGCTTTCTTT

d_gene: TRBD2
j_gene: TRBJ2-7
v_gene: TRBV7-9
abundance: many
CDR3aa: CASSPTGTSGTEQYF
CDR3nt: TGTGCCAGCAGCCCCACCGGGACTAGCGGGACCGAGCAGTACTTC

d_gene: -
j_gene: TRBJ2-7
v_gene: TRBV12-1
abundance: -
CDR3aa: CASSFGSQVHEQYF
CDR3nt: TGTGCCAGCAGCTTTGGGTCACAGGTACACGAGCAGTACTTC

d_gene: -
j_gene: TRBJ1-1
v_gene: TRBV28
abundance: many
CDR3aa: CASSPLGAYTEAFF
CDR3nt: TGTGCCAGCAGTCCGCTGGGCGCGTACACTGAAGCTTTCTTT

d_gene: -
j_gene: TRBJ2-5
v_gene: TRBV6-1
abundance: many
CDR3aa: CASTPRWGQDQETQYF
CDR3nt: TGTGCCAGCACACCTCGATGGGGGCAGGACCAAGAGACCCAGTACTTC

d_gene: -
j_gene: TRBJ2-6
v_gene: TRBV5-5
abundance: many
CDR3aa: CASSLVGSSGANVLTF
CDR3nt: TGTGCCAGCAGCTTGGTGGGCAGCTCTGGGGCCAACGTCCTGACTTTC

d_gene: -
j_gene: TRBJ2-7
v_gene: TRBV7-3
abundance: many
CDR3aa: CASSQDGGPYEQYF
CDR3nt: TGTGCCAGCAGCCAGGACGGGGGCCCCTACGAGCAGTACTTC

d_gene: TRBD2
j_gene: TRBJ2-5
v_gene: TRBV27
abundance: few
CDR3aa: CASSFVAGDGTQYF
CDR3nt: TGTGCCAGCAGTTTCGTAGCGGGAGATGGGACCCAGTACTTC

d_gene: -
j_gene: TRBJ1-2
v_gene: TRBV19
abundance: -
CDR3aa: CASSLRQKTYGYTF
CDR3nt: TGTGCCAGTTCGCTGAGACAGAAGACCTATGGCTACACCTTC

d_gene: -
j_gene: TRBJ1-2
v_gene: TRBV28
abundance: many
CDR3aa: CASSFFRGGGYTF
CDR3nt: TGTGCCAGCAGTTTTTTCAGGGGAGGAGGCTACACCTTC

d_gene: TRBD2
j_gene: TRBJ2-4
v_gene: TRBV20-1
abundance: many
CDR3aa: CSARSLSGRAVNIQYF
CDR3nt: TGCAGTGCTAGATCCCTTAGCGGGAGGGCAGTGAACATTCAGTACTTC

d_gene: -
j_gene: TRBJ2-7
v_gene: TRBV6-9
abundance: many
CDR3aa: CASSYSIPSGPYEQYF
CDR3nt: TGTGCCAGCAGTTATTCGATTCCATCGGGCCCCTACGAGCAGTACTTC

d_gene: TRBD1
j_gene: TRBJ1-1
v_gene: TRBV18
abundance: many
CDR3aa: CASSPTPDRDTEAFF
CDR3nt: TGTGCCAGCTCACCTACACCAGACAGGGACACTGAAGCTTTCTTT

d_gene: -
j_gene: TRBJ2-4
v_gene: TRBV12-3/TRBV12-4
abundance: many
CDR3aa: CASTLRGNLAKNIQYF
CDR3nt: TGTGCCAGCACCTTGAGGGGGAACTTAGCCAAAAACATTCAGTACTTC

d_gene: -
j_gene: TRBJ2-7
v_gene: TRBV7-2
abundance: many
CDR3aa: CASSYRARPSYEQYF
CDR3nt: TGTGCCAGCAGCTACAGAGCGAGGCCCTCCTACGAGCAGTACTTC

d_gene: -
j_gene: TRBJ1-6
v_gene: TRBV28
abundance: many
CDR3aa: CASSSSGDYNSPLHF
CDR3nt: TGTGCCAGCAGTTCATCGGGCGATTATAATTCACCCCTCCACTTT